A selection of T cell receptor beta chains follows, all from one sample in a study of T-cell reconstitution after alpha-beta-depleted transplantation in children. TCRdb processed the PCR reads anew with MiXCR; each CDR3 protein has one entry. The repertoire consists of fewer than 150,000 distinct CDR3 sequences, with roughly 10% occurring once and the leading ten covering 20% to 30%. This specimen consisted of PBMCs, mostly from graft donor cells, obtained 180 days after TCRalphabeta/CD19-depleted stem cell transplant. The receptors shown here come from a girl under three years old who had a stem cell transplant for combined immunodeficiency, so the T cells may come from the graft donor. Each CDR3 is given with its conserved first and last residue. Expanded clones get a size class; other rows say once, few or many, or leave the size out.

abundance | j_gene | v_gene | CDR3aa
many | TRBJ1-2 | TRBV12-3/TRBV12-4 | CASSLRGLYGYTF
few | TRBJ2-5 | TRBV10-3 | CAISESTGGGETQYF
few | TRBJ1-1 | TRBV7-9 | CASVQNTEAFF
few | TRBJ2-5 | TRBV3-1 | CASSHRDSQMETQYF
few | TRBJ2-2 | TRBV19 | CAASSEKRTGELFF
few | TRBJ2-1 | TRBV6-2/TRBV6-3 | CASSYQIRWTGANEQFF
NA | TRBJ2-7 | TRBV20-1 | CSASRFPYEQYF
NA | TRBJ2-7 | TRBV12-3/TRBV12-4 | CASSPGQHPGYEQYF
few | TRBJ2-3 | TRBV12-3/TRBV12-4 | CASTSGGKGTDTQYF
few | TRBJ2-1 | TRBV20-1 | CSAFQAGGQGNEQFF
few | TRBJ1-2 | TRBV10-3 | CAISEDNYGYTF
few | TRBJ2-5 | TRBV20-1 | CSANRNKETQYF
NA | TRBJ2-1 | TRBV10-3 | CAIRAQSSYNEQFF
few | TRBJ1-2 | TRBV7-2 | CASSSMGGTKGYTF
few | TRBJ2-3 | TRBV7-8 | CASSLARLAGSTDTQYF
few | TRBJ1-4 | TRBV28 | CASSPGMREKLFF
many | TRBJ1-1 | TRBV5-1 | CASSLLVRNTEAFF